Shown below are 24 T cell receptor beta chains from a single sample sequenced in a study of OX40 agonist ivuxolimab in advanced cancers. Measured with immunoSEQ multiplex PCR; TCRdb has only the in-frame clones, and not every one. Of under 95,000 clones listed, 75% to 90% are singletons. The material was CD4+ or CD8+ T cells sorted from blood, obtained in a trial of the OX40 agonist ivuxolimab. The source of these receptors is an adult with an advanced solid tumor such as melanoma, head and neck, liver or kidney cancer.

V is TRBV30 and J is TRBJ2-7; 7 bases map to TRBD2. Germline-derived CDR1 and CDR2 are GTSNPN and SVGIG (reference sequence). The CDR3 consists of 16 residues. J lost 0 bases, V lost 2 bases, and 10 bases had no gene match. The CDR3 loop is CAWSHTWGGPSYEQYF. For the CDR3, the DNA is TGTGCCTGGAGTCACACGTGGGGGGGACCCTCCTACGAGCAGTACTTC.

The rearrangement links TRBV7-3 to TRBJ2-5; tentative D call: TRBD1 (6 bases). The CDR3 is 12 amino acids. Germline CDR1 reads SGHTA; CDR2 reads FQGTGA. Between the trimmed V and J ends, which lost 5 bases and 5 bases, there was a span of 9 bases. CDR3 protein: CASSQTGETQYF. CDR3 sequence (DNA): TGTGCCAGCAGCCAAACAGGGGAGACCCAGTACTTC.

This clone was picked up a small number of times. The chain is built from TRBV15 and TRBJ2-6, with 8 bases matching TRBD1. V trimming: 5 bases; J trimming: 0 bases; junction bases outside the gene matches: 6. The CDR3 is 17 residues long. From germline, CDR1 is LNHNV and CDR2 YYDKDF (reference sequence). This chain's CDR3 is CATSPGQGSSGANVLTF. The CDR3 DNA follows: TGTGCCACCAGCCCCGGACAGGGTAGCTCTGGGGCCAACGTCCTGACTTTC.

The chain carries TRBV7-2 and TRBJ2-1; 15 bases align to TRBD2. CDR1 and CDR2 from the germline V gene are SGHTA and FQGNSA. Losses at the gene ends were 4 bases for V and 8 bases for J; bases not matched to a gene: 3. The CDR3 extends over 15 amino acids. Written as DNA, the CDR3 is TGTGCCAGCAGCTCGGGACTAGCGGGAGGTGATGAGCAGTTCTTC. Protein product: CASSSGLAGGDEQFF.

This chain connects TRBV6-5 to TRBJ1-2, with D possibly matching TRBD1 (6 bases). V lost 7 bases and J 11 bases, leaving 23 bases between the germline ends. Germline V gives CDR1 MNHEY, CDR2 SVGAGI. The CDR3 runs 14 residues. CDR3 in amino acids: CASTRSGGTGLYTF. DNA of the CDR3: TGTGCCAGCACCCGATCGGGGGGCACAGGATTGTACACCTTC.

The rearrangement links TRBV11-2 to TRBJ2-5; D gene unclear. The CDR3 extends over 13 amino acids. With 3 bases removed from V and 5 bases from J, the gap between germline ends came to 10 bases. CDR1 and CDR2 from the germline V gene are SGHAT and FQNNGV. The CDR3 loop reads CASSFPVRETQYF. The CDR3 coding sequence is TGTGCCAGCAGCTTCCCAGTCAGGGAGACCCAGTACTTC. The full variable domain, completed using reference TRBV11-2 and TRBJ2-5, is EAGVAQSPRYKIIEKRQSVAFWCNPISGHATLYWYQQILGQGPKLLIQFQNNGVVDDSQLPKDRFSAERLKGVDSTLKIQPAKLEDSAVYLCASSFPVRETQYFGPGTRLLVL.

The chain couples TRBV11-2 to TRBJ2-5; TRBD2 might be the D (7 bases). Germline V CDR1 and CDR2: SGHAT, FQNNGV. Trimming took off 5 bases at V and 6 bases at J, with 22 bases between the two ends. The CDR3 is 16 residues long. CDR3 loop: CASSPTGGSRGQTQYF. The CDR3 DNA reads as TGTGCCAGCAGCCCGACGGGGGGCTCAAGGGGTCAGACCCAGTACTTC.

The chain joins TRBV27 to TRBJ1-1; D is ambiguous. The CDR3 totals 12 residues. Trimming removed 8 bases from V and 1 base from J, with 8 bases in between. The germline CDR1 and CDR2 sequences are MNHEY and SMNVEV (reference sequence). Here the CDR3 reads CASPRENTEAFF. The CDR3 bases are TGTGCCAGCCCACGGGAGAACACTGAAGCTTTCTTT.

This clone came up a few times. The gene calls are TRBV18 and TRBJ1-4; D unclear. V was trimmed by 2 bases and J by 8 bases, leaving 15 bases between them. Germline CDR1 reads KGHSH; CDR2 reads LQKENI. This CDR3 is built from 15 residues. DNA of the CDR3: TGTGCCAGCTCACCAAATCGCGATAACACGGAAAAACTGTTTTTT. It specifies CASSPNRDNTEKLFF.

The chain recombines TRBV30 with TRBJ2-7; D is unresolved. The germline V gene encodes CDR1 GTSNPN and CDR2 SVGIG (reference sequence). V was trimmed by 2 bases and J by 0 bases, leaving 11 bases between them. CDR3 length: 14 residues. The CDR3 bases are TGTGCCTGGAGTAACACACTGGACTCCTACGAGCAGTACTTC. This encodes CAWSNTLDSYEQYF.

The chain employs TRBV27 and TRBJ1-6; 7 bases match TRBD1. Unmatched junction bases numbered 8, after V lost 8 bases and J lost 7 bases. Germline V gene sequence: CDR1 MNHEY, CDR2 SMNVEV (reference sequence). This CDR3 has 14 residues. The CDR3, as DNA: TGTGCCAGCCGATCCCAGGGGGTCAATTCACCCCTCCACTTT. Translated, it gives CASRSQGVNSPLHF.

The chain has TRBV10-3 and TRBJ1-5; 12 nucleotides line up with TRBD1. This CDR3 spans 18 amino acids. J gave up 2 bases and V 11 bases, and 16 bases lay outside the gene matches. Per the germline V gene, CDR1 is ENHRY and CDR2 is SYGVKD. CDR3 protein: CARRRGQGATGGNQPQHF. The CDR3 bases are TGTGCCCGAAGGAGGGGACAGGGGGCGACAGGAGGCAATCAGCCCCAGCATTTT.

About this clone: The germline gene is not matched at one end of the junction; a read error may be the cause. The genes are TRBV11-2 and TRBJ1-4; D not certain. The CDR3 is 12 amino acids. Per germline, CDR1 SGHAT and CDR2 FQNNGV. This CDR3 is CASSSSKDRAIF. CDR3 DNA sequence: TGTGCCAGCAGCTCTTCCAAGGACCGAGCGATTTTT.

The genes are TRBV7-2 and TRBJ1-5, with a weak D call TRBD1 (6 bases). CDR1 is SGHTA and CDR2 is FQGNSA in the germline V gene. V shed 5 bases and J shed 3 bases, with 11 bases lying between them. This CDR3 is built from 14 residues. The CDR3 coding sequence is TGTGCCAGCAGCCCTGACAGGACCAATCAGCCCCAGCATTTT. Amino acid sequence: CASSPDRTNQPQHF.

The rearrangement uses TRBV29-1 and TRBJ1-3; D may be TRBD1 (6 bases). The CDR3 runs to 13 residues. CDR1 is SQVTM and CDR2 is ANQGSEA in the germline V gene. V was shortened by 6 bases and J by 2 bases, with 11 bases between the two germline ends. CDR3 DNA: TGCAGCGTATCCAGGGGCGCTGGAAACACCATATATTTT. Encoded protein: CSVSRGAGNTIYF.

The CDR3 here is CASRKQGWSNQPQHF. CDR3 in DNA: TGTGCCAGCAGAAAACAGGGTTGGAGCAATCAGCCCCAGCATTTT. The rearrangement uses TRBV6-6 and TRBJ1-5; D might be TRBD1 (6 bases). Germline CDR1 is MNHNY and CDR2 is SVGAGI (reference sequence). The CDR3 sequence is 15 residues long. Trimming shortened V by 6 bases and J by 1 base, and 13 bases separated the two germline ends.

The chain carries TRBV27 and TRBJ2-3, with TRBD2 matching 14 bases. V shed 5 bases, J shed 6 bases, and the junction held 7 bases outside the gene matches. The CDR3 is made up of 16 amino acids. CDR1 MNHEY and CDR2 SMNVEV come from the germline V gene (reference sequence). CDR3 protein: CASSPRLAGGRDTQYF. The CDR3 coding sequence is TGTGCCAGCAGTCCTAGACTAGCGGGGGGGCGCGATACGCAGTATTTT.

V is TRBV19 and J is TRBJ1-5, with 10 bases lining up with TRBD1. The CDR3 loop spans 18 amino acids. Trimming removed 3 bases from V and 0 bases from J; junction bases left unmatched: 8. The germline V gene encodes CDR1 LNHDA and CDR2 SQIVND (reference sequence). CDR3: CASSIAGQGIYSNQPQHF. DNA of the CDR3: TGTGCCAGTAGTATCGCGGGACAGGGGATTTATAGCAATCAGCCCCAGCATTTT.

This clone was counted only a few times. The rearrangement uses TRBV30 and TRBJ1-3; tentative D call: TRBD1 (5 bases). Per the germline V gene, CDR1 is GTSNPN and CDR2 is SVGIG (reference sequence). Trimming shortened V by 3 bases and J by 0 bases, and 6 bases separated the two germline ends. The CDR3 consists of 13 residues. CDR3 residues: CAWSGGSGNTIYF. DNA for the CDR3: TGTGCCTGGAGCGGGGGCTCTGGAAACACCATATATTTT. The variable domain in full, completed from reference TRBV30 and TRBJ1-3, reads SQTIHQWPATLVQPVGSPLSLECTVEGTSNPNLYWYRQAAGRGLQLLFYSVGIGQISSEVPQNLSASRPQDRQFILSSKKLLLSDSGFYLCAWSGGSGNTIYFGEGSWLTVV.

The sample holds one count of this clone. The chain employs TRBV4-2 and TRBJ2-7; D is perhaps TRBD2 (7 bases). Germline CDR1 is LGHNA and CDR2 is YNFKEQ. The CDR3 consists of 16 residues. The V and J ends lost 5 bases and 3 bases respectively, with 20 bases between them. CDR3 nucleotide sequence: TGTGCCAGCAGCGGTGGGGGCAGGGGACTATACTACGAGCAGTACTTC. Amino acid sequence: CASSGGGRGLYYEQYF.

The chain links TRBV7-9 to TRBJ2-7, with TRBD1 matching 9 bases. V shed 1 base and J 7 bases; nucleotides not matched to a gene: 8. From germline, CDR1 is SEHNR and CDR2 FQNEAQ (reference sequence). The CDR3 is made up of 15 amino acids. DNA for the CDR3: TGTGCCAGCAGCTTAGGTGGGACAGGGCGGGTAGAGCAGTACTTC. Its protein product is CASSLGGTGRVEQYF.

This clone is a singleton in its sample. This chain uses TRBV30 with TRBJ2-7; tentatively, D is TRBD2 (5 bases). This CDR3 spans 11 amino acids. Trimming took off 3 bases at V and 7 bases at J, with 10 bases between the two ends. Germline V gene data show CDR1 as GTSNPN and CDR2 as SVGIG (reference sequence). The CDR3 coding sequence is TGTGCCTGGAGCACCCGCGGGGAGCAGTACTTC. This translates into CAWSTRGEQYF.

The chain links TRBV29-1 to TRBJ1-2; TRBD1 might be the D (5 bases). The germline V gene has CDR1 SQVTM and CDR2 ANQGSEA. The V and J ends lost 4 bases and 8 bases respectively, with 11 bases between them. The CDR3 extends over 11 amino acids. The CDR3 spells CSVGDSYGYTF. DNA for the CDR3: TGCAGCGTTGGAGACAGCTACGGCTACACCTTC.

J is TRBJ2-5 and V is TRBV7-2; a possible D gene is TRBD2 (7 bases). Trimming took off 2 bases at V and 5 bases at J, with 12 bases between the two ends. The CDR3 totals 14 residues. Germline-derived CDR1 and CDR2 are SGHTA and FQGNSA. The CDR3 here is CASSLMGGRETQYF. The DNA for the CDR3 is TGTGCCAGCAGCTTAATGGGGGGGCGGGAGACCCAGTACTTC.